This section outlines one T cell receptor beta chain sequence together with its context. Distinct nucleotide sequences in the sample also encode this CDR3. CDR1 is SGHDT and CDR2 is YYEEEE in the germline V gene. The CDR3 is 16 residues long. V lost 0 bases, J lost 0 bases, and 10 bases lay in between. The data stem from a study of blood T cell repertoires in COVID-19. Study as a whole: Nucleic acid was either cDNA or gDNA, and it came from T cells, B-cell-depleted T cells, or PBMCs.

Sequencing was performed with immunoSEQ multiplex PCR; in TCRdb, only in-frame clones are kept and a portion is missing. The sample lists roughly 220,000 clones; just over 85% were seen once. The origin of this receptor is a man aged 30 to 39 who had recovered from COVID-19. The chain joins TRBV5-6 to TRBJ1-3; a weak D match, TRBD1 (6 bases). Sequencing was performed on peripheral blood. The CDR3 DNA sequence: TGTGCCAGCAGCTTGGTTGCAGGGGCCTCTGGAAACACCATATATTTT. This gives the protein CASSLVAGASGNTIYF.